Below, 10 T cell receptor beta chains from the same sample are listed, as sequenced in a study of OX40 agonist ivuxolimab in advanced cancers. This table comes from immunoSEQ multiplex PCR, and its TCRdb copy is limited to in-frame clones, with some not included. This sample has tens of thousands of clones; around four fifths occur once, and the top ten carry under 30%. The sample in question was CD4+ or CD8+ T cells sorted from blood, obtained in a trial of the OX40 agonist ivuxolimab. Receptor source: an adult with an advanced solid tumor such as melanoma, head and neck, liver or kidney cancer.

Only a few counts were recorded for this clone. This chain links TRBV19 with TRBJ1-5, with 9 bases matching TRBD1. The V segment lost 5 bases and the J segment 5 bases; nucleotides outside the gene matches: 13. This CDR3 has 17 residues. Germline CDR1 LNHDA, CDR2 SQIVND (reference sequence). The CDR3, as DNA: TGTGCCAGTAGTCGCGGACAGGGGTGGTCAGGGGATCAGCCCCAGCATTTT. It translates to CASSRGQGWSGDQPQHF.

This clone was seen once. The chain couples TRBV11-2 to TRBJ2-3, with 13 bases fitting TRBD2. The CDR3 has 16 amino acids. V was pared by 1 base and J by 3 bases, with 1 base of the junction left unmatched. The V gene's germline CDR1 is SGHAT and CDR2 FQNNGV. The CDR3, as DNA: TGTGCCAGCAGCTTAGCGACTAGCGGGGGGACAGATACGCAGTATTTT. Protein product: CASSLATSGGTDTQYF.

The gene calls are TRBV7-9 and TRBJ2-7, with TRBD2 identical over 9 bases. Germline V lookup: CDR1 SEHNR, CDR2 FQNEAQ (reference sequence). The CDR3 sequence is 16 residues long. V gave up 4 bases and J gave up 2 bases; unmatched junction bases: 9. The CDR3 region has the DNA TGTGCCAGCAGCTCGCTAGCGGGATCAAGCCCCTACGAGCAGTACTTC. It encodes CASSSLAGSSPYEQYF.

This clone showed up just once. J is TRBJ2-1 and V is TRBV6-4; TRBD2 is a possible D gene (6 bases). Trimming stripped 0 bases from V and 8 bases from J, with 14 bases between. The CDR3 spans 15 residues. The V gene's germline CDR1 is MRHNA and CDR2 SNTAGT. For the CDR3, the DNA is TGTGCCAGCAGTGACTCGATTTCGGGGGTCGATGAGCAGTTCTTC. Amino acid sequence: CASSDSISGVDEQFF.

This sequence joins TRBV19 and TRBJ2-3; tentative D call: TRBD2 (5 bases). Trimming shortened V by 9 bases and J by 6 bases, and 13 bases separated the two germline ends. Per germline, CDR1 LNHDA and CDR2 SQIVND (reference sequence). The CDR3 spans 12 residues. CDR3 in amino acids: CASSPSGDTQYF. Written as DNA, the CDR3 is TGTGCCAGCAGTCCGTCGGGGGATACGCAGTATTTT.

J is TRBJ1-1 and V is TRBV19, with D hard to call. V shed 7 bases and J shed 4 bases, with 10 bases lying between them. The CDR3 has 12 amino acids. The V gene's germline CDR1 is LNHDA and CDR2 SQIVND (reference sequence). DNA for the CDR3: TGTGCCAGTAAGGCACCGGCCACTGAAGCTTTCTTT. Protein: CASKAPATEAFF.

The chain employs TRBV4-1 and TRBJ2-5; D is unresolved. Germline CDR1 MGHRA, CDR2 YSYEKL. V gave up 1 base and J gave up 7 bases, with 13 bases separating them. The CDR3 covers 14 residues. In nucleotides, the CDR3 is TGCGCCAGCAGCCAAGTTCCGGGCGCAGGGACCCAGTACTTC. As protein: CASSQVPGAGTQYF.

The V call is TRBV27, the J call TRBJ2-7; 8 bases are shared with TRBD2. Germline loops: CDR1 MNHEY, CDR2 SMNVEV (reference sequence). The V and J ends lost 5 bases and 2 bases, in that order; junction bases with no gene match: 5. The CDR3 sequence is 14 residues long. The CDR3 DNA sequence: TGTGCCAGCAGTCCAGGACTAGCTCCCTACGAGCAGTACTTC. As protein: CASSPGLAPYEQYF.

The chain employs TRBV27 and TRBJ1-4; a weak D match, TRBD1 (5 bases). V was clipped by 3 bases and J by 7 bases, with 12 bases between them. This CDR3 is 14 amino acids long. Germline V lookup: CDR1 MNHEY, CDR2 SMNVEV (reference sequence). CDR3 region: CASSFRRGGEKLFF. CDR3 bases: TGTGCCAGCAGTTTCAGGCGGGGCGGTGAAAAACTGTTTTTT.

This clone was detected only a few times. This rearrangement joins TRBV13 to TRBJ1-5; TRBD1 agrees at 7 bases. CDR1 and CDR2 (germline): PRHDT, FYEKMQ (reference sequence). CDR3 size: 15 residues. Unmatched junction bases numbered 4, after V lost 0 bases and J lost 5 bases. The CDR3 coding sequence is TGTGCCAGCAGCTTAGGGACAGGGCTCGATCAGCCCCAGCATTTT. This codes for CASSLGTGLDQPQHF. The full variable domain, in which reference TRBV13 and TRBJ1-5 provide the parts outside the CDR3, is AAGVIQSPRHLIKEKRETATLKCYPIPRHDTVYWYQQGPGQDPQFLISFYEKMQSDKGSIPDRFSAQQFSDYHSELNMSSLELGDSALYFCASSLGTGLDQPQHFGDGTRLSIL.